Detailed here is one T cell receptor beta chain. This sample was taken from a study of control samples from healthy donors and cancer patients. The repertoire was sequenced with immunoSEQ multiplex PCR; TCRdb's copy has only in-frame clones and lacks some. The profile shows roughly 120,000 clones, 85% to 95% of them singletons. Trimming took 3 bases from V and 3 from J; bases not matched to a gene: 2. Germline assignment: CDR1 LNHDA and CDR2 SQIVND (reference sequence). The CDR3 consists of 13 residues. This TCR came from a man aged 25 to 45 in good health. The specimen sequenced was blood. The genes are TRBV19 and TRBJ2-7, with 7 bases fitting TRBD1. Here the CDR3 DNA reads TGTGCCAGTAGTATGGCAGGGGGCTACGAGCAGTACTTC. Residues: CASSMAGGYEQYF.